These T cell receptor beta chains were read from a single sample in a study of shared clonotypes between healthy human individuals. Assay: immunoSEQ multiplex PCR; the TCRdb copy retains only in-frame clones and omits some. The sample holds some 1,100,000 clones, around 78% seen once. The source material was memory CD4+ T cells from PBMCs. The receptors derive from a young man in good health. Some clones in this sample may be carry-over from other donors' samples. Each CDR3 is given with its conserved first and last residue. A D gene is named only where the DNA matches it firmly. Only part of the rows carry a size: once, few, many, or a class if the clone is expanded.

D gene	J gene	clone size	V gene	CDR3 DNA	CDR3 protein
.	TRBJ1-2	.	TRBV7-8	TGTGCCAGCAGCTTAGGTTGGCGGCAGCCTAACTATGGCTACACCTTC	CASSLGWRQPNYGYTF
.	TRBJ2-7	.	TRBV28	TGTGCCAGCAGTTTAGCCAGGCGGGGCACCTACGAGCAGTACTTC	CASSLARRGTYEQYF
.	TRBJ2-6	.	TRBV27	TGTGCCAGCAGTTTATTTACGGGTGGGGCCAACGTCCTGACTTTC	CASSLFTGGANVLTF
.	TRBJ2-1	.	TRBV11-2	TGTGCCAGCAGCCCAGAAGTGGTGGTTATTGAGCAGTTCTTC	CASSPEVVVIEQFF
.	TRBJ1-5	many	TRBV4-1	TGCGCCAGCAGCCAAGCGCGGTTCGGGGGGCGAGACAATCAGCCCCAGCATTTT	CASSQARFGGRDNQPQHF
TRBD2	TRBJ2-7	.	TRBV4-1	TGCGCCAGCAGCCAAGCTTTGGGACTAGCGGCCCCCTTGGACTACGAGCAGTACTTC	CASSQALGLAAPLDYEQYF
TRBD2	TRBJ2-7	.	TRBV11-3	TGTGCCAGCAGCCCGAGCGGGAGGAGCTACGAGCAGTACTTC	CASSPSGRSYEQYF
TRBD2	TRBJ2-1	few	TRBV9	TGTGCCAGCAGCCCCCCTCTCCGGGCTAGCGGGCCCTACAATGAGCAGTTCTTC	CASSPPLRASGPYNEQFF
.	TRBJ2-1	.	TRBV5-1	TGCGCCAGCAGTGAACCTGGGTCCTACAATGAGCAGTTCTTC	CASSEPGSYNEQFF
.	TRBJ2-2	few	TRBV11-2	TGTGCCAGCAGCCCCCAGGGCGCCAACACCGGGGAGCTGTTTTTT	CASSPQGANTGELFF
TRBD1	TRBJ1-1	.	TRBV5-6	TGTGCCAGCAGCCTCCGGGACAGGGGGAACACTGAAGCTTTCTTT	CASSLRDRGNTEAFF
TRBD2	TRBJ2-3	.	TRBV28	TGTGCCAGCAGTTTACTAGCGGGAGGTACAGATACGCAGTATTTT	CASSLLAGGTDTQYF
.	TRBJ1-1	few	TRBV20-1	TGCAGTGCCCCGGCGCCAGGCAGGGCTTTCTTT	CSAPAPGRAFF
.	TRBJ2-1	.	TRBV14	TGTGCCAGCAGCCAGGAAAGCGGGCCCCCCTACAATGAGCAGTTCTTC	CASSQESGPPYNEQFF
TRBD2	TRBJ2-2	few	TRBV9	TGTGCCAGCAGCGTCAGACTAGCGGCCTACACCGGGGAGCTGTTTTTT	CASSVRLAAYTGELFF
TRBD1	TRBJ2-7	.	TRBV7-9	TGTGCCAGCAGCTTAGCGAGGCCGGGACAGAAAGTTTACGAGCAGTACTTC	CASSLARPGQKVYEQYF
TRBD2	TRBJ2-5	few	TRBV18	TGTGCCAGCTCATCGAGGAGGGGCGGGGGTCAAGAGACCCAGTACTTC	CASSSRRGGGQETQYF
.	TRBJ2-2	.	TRBV5-1	TGCGCCAGCACCGGGGGCTCCTTTGACACCGGGGAGCTGTTTTTT	CASTGGSFDTGELFF
.	TRBJ2-1	.	TRBV27	TGTGCCAGCAGTTTAACGTTATTCCGGTCTAGCGCCAACAATGAGCAGTTCTTC	CASSLTLFRSSANNEQFF
TRBD1	TRBJ1-2	.	TRBV7-8	TGTGCCAGCAGCTTGGGGGGGACAGGGTCTGGCTACACCTTC	CASSLGGTGSGYTF
.	TRBJ1-1	.	TRBV2	TGTGCCAGCAGTGAAGCGCTTCGGGCCCGAGGTACTGAAGCTTTCTTT	CASSEALRARGTEAFF
TRBD1	TRBJ2-3	.	TRBV28	TGTGCCAGCAGCCCCCGAGGGACAGCCACAGATACGCAGTATTTT	CASSPRGTATDTQYF
.	TRBJ2-7	once	TRBV5-6	TGTGCCAGCAGCTTGCGGGGAGGCTACGAGCAGTACTTC	CASSLRGGYEQYF
.	TRBJ1-1	.	TRBV18	TGTGCCAGCTCACCACCAGGGGAAGCTTTCTTT	CASSPPGEAFF
TRBD1	TRBJ1-2	.	TRBV29-1	TGCAGCGCCGCAGGACAGGGGGGGTCTGGCTACACCTTC	CSAAGQGGSGYTF
.	TRBJ1-5	.	TRBV27	TGTGCCAGCAGATTACAGGGTAATCGGAATCAGCCCCAGCATTTT	CASRLQGNRNQPQHF
TRBD1	TRBJ1-1	.	TRBV19	TGTGCCAGTAGTATAGATCTGAACAGGGGCTCGGGCGGGTCTTTCTTT	CASSIDLNRGSGGSFF
TRBD1	TRBJ2-7	.	TRBV6-6	TGTGCCAGCAGCCGGGACAGGGGAGTGGGCGAGCAGTACTTC	CASSRDRGVGEQYF
.	TRBJ1-1	.	TRBV15	TGTGCCACCAGCAGAGATCAGGGGCCGAACACTGAAGCTTTCTTT	CATSRDQGPNTEAFF
TRBD2	TRBJ2-3	.	TRBV7-3	TGTGCCAGCAGCGCTACTAGCGGGAACACAGATACGCAGTATTTT	CASSATSGNTDTQYF
.	TRBJ1-1	few	TRBV9	TGTGCCAGCAGCGTAGTAGGACAGATGAACACTGAAGCTTTCTTT	CASSVVGQMNTEAFF
TRBD1	TRBJ1-1	.	TRBV5-1	TGCGCCAGCAGCTTGGGTCCCCAGGGGGCGAGGAACACTGAAGCTTTCTTT	CASSLGPQGARNTEAFF